These T cell receptor beta chains were read from a single sample in a study of IL-17A CD8 T cells in psoriatic arthritis synovium. The assay was immunoSEQ multiplex PCR, and TCRdb's table has in-frame clones only and misses some. The sample includes about 2,300 clones, 72% of them seen just once. Sequencing was done on a sample of memory CD8+ T cells from synovial fluid. The receptors derive from a human donor with psoriatic arthritis. The CDR3 runs from the conserved cysteine through the conserved F or W. The D gene is left open where the match is weak. The size of a clone is reported for some rows only, either as once, few or many, or as a class for expanded clones.

>TRBD2|TRBV6-5|TRBJ2-7|once
TGTGCCAGCAGTTACTGGTCTAGCGGGAGCTCCTACGAGCAGTACTTC
CASSYWSSGSSYEQYF
>TRBD1|TRBV2|TRBJ2-7|-
TGTGCCAGCAGTGGGAGTGTCGAAAAGGCCGGGACAGAAAACTACGAGCAGTACTTC
CASSGSVEKAGTENYEQYF
>-|TRBV7-8|TRBJ1-2|-
TGTGCCAGCAGCCCCTTCCCAGGGAGCGAGGCCTATGGCTACACCTTC
CASSPFPGSEAYGYTF
>TRBD2|TRBV6-6|TRBJ2-3|-
TGTGCCAGCAGTCAGCGGGGCCGCACAGATACGCAGTATTTT
CASSQRGRTDTQYF
>TRBD2|TRBV5-4|TRBJ2-1|-
TGTGCCAGCCACACTAGCGGGGGCCGAAGAGAGCAGTTCTTC
CASHTSGGRREQFF
>TRBD2|TRBV11-2|TRBJ2-1|-
TGTGCCAGCAGCTTAGAAGCGGGGGGGCGTCATGAGCAGTTCTTC
CASSLEAGGRHEQFF
>TRBD2|TRBV9|TRBJ2-7|-
TGTGCCAGCAGCGTAGGAGGGGAGGGGAATAAAGACCTCGAGCAGTACTTC
CASSVGGEGNKDLEQYF
>TRBD2|TRBV9|TRBJ2-7|-
TGTGCCAGCAGCGGGGGACCGGGACTAGCTATGGACGAGCAGTACTTC
CASSGGPGLAMDEQYF
>TRBD1|TRBV5-1|TRBJ2-3|-
TGCGCCAGCAGCTTGGCCGAGGTAGTAGGGGGCCTCACAGATACGCAGTATTTT
CASSLAEVVGGLTDTQYF
>-|TRBV4-1|TRBJ1-1|-
TGCGCCAGCAGCCAATTTTACACCGGGACAGAAGCTTTCTTT
CASSQFYTGTEAFF
>-|TRBV19|TRBJ2-7|-
TGTGCCAGTAGTATTTCAGGAGGGACAGCCCTCTACGAGCAGTACTTC
CASSISGGTALYEQYF
>TRBD1|TRBV6-5|TRBJ1-2|few
TGTGCCAGCAGTTCAGGGGGCGCAGGCTATGGCTACACCTTC
CASSSGGAGYGYTF
>-|TRBV4-1|TRBJ2-3|-
TGCGCCAGCAGCCAAGCGATGGTCTGGGCTCGCACAGATACGCAGTATTTT
CASSQAMVWARTDTQYF
>TRBD1|TRBV6-1|TRBJ2-1|-
TGTGCCAGCACCAAAAGGACAGGGTCTGAGCAGTTCTTC
CASTKRTGSEQFF
>-|TRBV5-1|TRBJ2-5|-
TGCGCCAGCAGCGCGCAACGAGGCCAAGAGACCCAGTACTTC
CASSAQRGQETQYF
>-|TRBV4-1|TRBJ1-1|-
TGCGCCAGCGGCCAGAGGACCGGAACGATCGTGAACACTGAAGCTTTCTTT
CASGQRTGTIVNTEAFF
>TRBD2|TRBV11-3|TRBJ2-7|-
TGTGCCAGCAGCCCGGTCGTGGCGGGGGGGCGCGCCTACGAGCAGTACTTC
CASSPVVAGGRAYEQYF
>-|TRBV6-1|TRBJ1-1|-
TGTGCCAGCAGTGAAGAGGGGGGGGCTGCCATGAACACTGAAGCTTTCTTT
CASSEEGGAAMNTEAFF
>TRBD2|TRBV9|TRBJ2-1|-
TGTGCCAGCAGCGTCCAAGCGGGGGGGCCGGGCTCCTACAATGAGCAGTTCTTC
CASSVQAGGPGSYNEQFF
>TRBD1|TRBV27|TRBJ2-2|-
TGTGCCAGCAGTCCGACAGGGTTGGGCGGGGAGCTGTTTTTT
CASSPTGLGGELFF
>TRBD2|TRBV19|TRBJ2-1|-
TGTGCCAGTAGTACTAGCGGGGGGGGTTCCTACAATGAGCAGTTCTTC
CASSTSGGGSYNEQFF
>TRBD2|TRBV19|TRBJ2-5|-
TGTGCCAGTAGCCCTAGCGGGGGGCCACGTCAGGCCCAGTACTTC
CASSPSGGPRQAQYF
>-|TRBV6-1|TRBJ2-3|-
TGTGCCAGCAGTGTCCGACAGACAGATACGCAGTATTTT
CASSVRQTDTQYF
>-|TRBV11-2|TRBJ2-3|-
TGTGCCAGCAGCTCTATTGGAGGGGGGGCGGTCACAGATACGCAGTATTTT
CASSSIGGGAVTDTQYF
>TRBD2|TRBV6-1|TRBJ2-1|-
TGTGCCAGCAGTGAATATCCTAGCGGGGGCTACAATGAGCAGTTCTTC
CASSEYPSGGYNEQFF
>-|TRBV11-3|TRBJ2-2|-
TGTGCCAGCAGCTTGGTCAACACCGGGGAGCTGTTTTTT
CASSLVNTGELFF
>-|TRBV16|TRBJ1-2|-
TGTGCCAGCAGCCAGGCGACAGGCATTACAGGTTACACCTTC
CASSQATGITGYTF
>-|TRBV5-1|TRBJ1-6|few
TGCGCCAGCAGCATTCAGGGACCGAGCTCCTATAATTCACCCCTCCACTTT
CASSIQGPSSYNSPLHF
>-|TRBV14|TRBJ1-6|-
TGTGCCAGCAGCCTCTTAGTAGGGCAGCATTCACCCCTCCACTTT
CASSLLVGQHSPLHF
>-|TRBV4-1|TRBJ1-3|-
TGCGCCAGCACCCCGGGGGGAGCTTCTGGAAACACCATATATTTT
CASTPGGASGNTIYF
>-|TRBV4-1|TRBJ2-1|-
TGCGCCAGCAGCCAAGATCCAGGGCAGGGGAATGAGCAGTTCTTC
CASSQDPGQGNEQFF
>-|TRBV14|TRBJ1-4|-
TGTGCCAGCAGCCCTCCGGCAACTAATGAAAAACTGTTTTTT
CASSPPATNEKLFF
>-|TRBV5-8|TRBJ1-1|-
TGTGCCACCCAAGAGGCATCGACAATGAACACTGAAGCTTTCTTT
CATQEASTMNTEAFF
>-|TRBV7-9|TRBJ1-4|-
TGTGCCAGCAGCTTAGATATAAGGGGGATTCGGGAGGTTCGTGAAAAACTGTTTTTT
CASSLDIRGIREVREKLFF
>TRBD1|TRBV7-6|TRBJ2-1|-
TGTGCCAGCAGCCCGGGACAGGGGGTCATCAATGAGCAGTTCTTC
CASSPGQGVINEQFF
>-|TRBV6-6|TRBJ1-2|few
TGTGCCAGCAGTTACTCTGGGACACACTATGGCTACACCTTC
CASSYSGTHYGYTF
>-|TRBV19|TRBJ1-1|few
TGTGCCAGCCAGACAGGTATGAACACTGAAGCTTTCTTT
CASQTGMNTEAFF
>TRBD2|TRBV9|TRBJ2-2|large
TGTGCCAGCAGCGTAGCACTAGCGGACCCGAGCACCGGGGAGCTGTTTTTT
CASSVALADPSTGELFF
>-|TRBV29-1|TRBJ2-1|-
TGCAGCGTTGAGTCCAGCAAATACAATGAGCAGTTCTTC
CSVESSKYNEQFF
>TRBD2|TRBV13|TRBJ2-5|-
TGTGCCAGCAGCTTAGGGTACACAACCGGGACTAGCGGCCAAGAGACCCAGTACTTC
CASSLGYTTGTSGQETQYF
>-|TRBV5-1|TRBJ1-1|-
TGCGCCAGCAGCTTGGGGAGTGGGGTCTCTGAAGCTTTCTTT
CASSLGSGVSEAFF